Here is one T cell receptor (beta chain) with its context. Antigen: not known. TCRdb keeps only in-frame clones here, not all; method: immunoSEQ multiplex PCR. The sample includes about 59,000 clones, around four fifths of them seen just once. The sample originates from a study of vaccination effects on CD4 cells after COVID-19. Study-level points and caveats: In the late period after vaccination, infection- and vaccine-induced clones contracted markedly.

Viral peptide pool expansion of antigen-specific CD4+ T cells preceded sequencing in the ViraFEST assay. When roughly eleven days of culture had elapsed, CD4+ T cells were isolated. Of the BNT162b2 and mRNA-1273 vaccines, participants received two doses of one or the other. Supplemented with around 9.3 IU/ml IL-2 and 10 ug/ml peptides, more than 1.5 million PBMC per well were kept in culture. The TCR was taken from a human donor who received a COVID-19 vaccine. The sample here was CD4+ T cells from PBMCs cultured with HCoV-OC43 spike peptides, taken after COVID-19 vaccination. Subset: HCoV-OC43 spike overlapping peptide pool stimulation.

The CDR3 sequence: CASRGTRGGTQYF. The CDR3 DNA sequence: TGTGCCAGCAGGGGAACAAGGGGGGGGACCCAGTACTTC. The chain carries TRBV6-5 and TRBJ2-5; perhaps TRBD2 as D (7 bases). The V end was cut by 6 bases, the J end by 7 bases, with 15 bases between. This CDR3 region has 13 residues. In germline, CDR1 is MNHEY, CDR2 SVGAGI.